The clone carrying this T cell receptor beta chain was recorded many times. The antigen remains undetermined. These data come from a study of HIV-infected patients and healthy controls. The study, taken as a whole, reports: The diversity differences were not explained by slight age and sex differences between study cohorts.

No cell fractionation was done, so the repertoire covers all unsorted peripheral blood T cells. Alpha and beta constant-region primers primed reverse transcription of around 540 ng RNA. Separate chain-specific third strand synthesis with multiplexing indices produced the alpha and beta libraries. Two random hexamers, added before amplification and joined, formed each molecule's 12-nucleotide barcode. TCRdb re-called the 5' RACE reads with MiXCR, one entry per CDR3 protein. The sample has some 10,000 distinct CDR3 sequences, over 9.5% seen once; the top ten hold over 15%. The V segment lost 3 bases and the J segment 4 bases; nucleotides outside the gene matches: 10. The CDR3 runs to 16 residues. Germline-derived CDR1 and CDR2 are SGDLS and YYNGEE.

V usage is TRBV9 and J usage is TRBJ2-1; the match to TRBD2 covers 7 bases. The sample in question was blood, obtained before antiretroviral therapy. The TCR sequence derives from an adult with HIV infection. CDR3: CASSAAGGGTYNEQFF. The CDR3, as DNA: TGTGCCAGCAGCGCTGCTGGGGGGGGAACGTACAATGAGCAGTTCTTC.